This passage covers 26 T cell receptor beta chains from one sample sequenced in a study of CD8 T cells in Susac syndrome. An input of roughly 0.5 to 1 ug of RNA was subjected to reverse transcription using random hexamers. TCRdb re-derived calls from the immunoSEQ multiplex PCR reads in MiXCR, one entry per CDR3 protein. The sample has about 180,000 distinct CDR3 sequences, 95% seen once. Sequenced: CD4+ T cells from PBMCs. These receptors originate from a human donor with multiple sclerosis.

The chain uses TRBV28 and TRBJ1-2; D call uncertain. Germline CDR1 is MDHEN and CDR2 is SYDVKM. Trimming took off 6 bases at V and 0 bases at J, with 5 bases between the two ends. There are 12 residues in the CDR3. The CDR3 region has the DNA TGTGCCAGCAGCCATGCTAACTATGGCTACACCTTC. Translated, it gives CASSHANYGYTF.

This chain uses TRBV7-9 with TRBJ1-2, with D uncertain. This CDR3 is built from 12 residues. Trimming pared 2 bases from V and 5 bases from J, leaving 6 bases between. Germline V gene lookup returns CDR1 SEHNR and CDR2 FQNEAQ (reference sequence). In DNA form, the CDR3 reads TGTGCCAGCAGCTTACCGGGTTATGGCTACACCTTC. It yields the protein CASSLPGYGYTF.

V usage is TRBV11-2 and J usage is TRBJ2-3; D gene ambiguous. Germline CDR1 SGHAT, CDR2 FQNNGV. This CDR3 comprises 13 residues. Trimming removed 5 bases from V and 0 bases from J, with 6 bases in between. The CDR3 nucleotides read TGTGCCAGCAGCAGACTCAGCACAGATACGCAGTATTTT. Translated, it gives CASSRLSTDTQYF.

The count of this clonotype is one. The chain recombines TRBV19 with TRBJ2-1, with 11 nucleotides matching TRBD2. CDR3 length equals 17 residues. The V segment lost 6 bases and the J segment 0 bases; nucleotides outside the gene matches: 7. Germline V gene sequence: CDR1 LNHDA, CDR2 SQIVND (reference sequence). In DNA form, the CDR3 reads TGTGCCAGTAGGACTAGCGGGGTCGGGCTCTCCTACAATGAGCAGTTCTTC. The encoded protein is CASRTSGVGLSYNEQFF.

V is TRBV7-8 and J is TRBJ1-5, with TRBD1 matching over 9 bases. Germline V lookup: CDR1 SGHVS, CDR2 FQNEAQ. V dropped 3 bases and J dropped 5; count of bases not matched to a gene: 5. The CDR3 spans 15 residues. The CDR3 reads CASSFGTGSDQPQHF. The CDR3 DNA is TGTGCCAGCAGCTTTGGGACAGGGAGTGATCAGCCCCAGCATTTT.

The J gene is TRBJ2-3, the V gene TRBV14; possibly TRBD2 for D (6 bases). This CDR3 region has 19 residues. The germline gives CDR1 SGHDN, CDR2 FVKESK. Trimming took off 3 bases at V and 6 bases at J, with 28 bases between the two ends. The CDR3 reads CASSQVRPRGVSLYDTQYF. CDR3 coding DNA: TGTGCCAGCAGCCAGGTCCGCCCGCGCGGGGTCTCTCTCTACGATACGCAGTATTTT.

V usage is TRBV25-1 and J usage is TRBJ1-1, with D tentatively TRBD1 (6 bases). Trimming removed 6 bases at V and 0 bases at J, with 14 bases between. Germline-derived CDR1 and CDR2 are MGHDK and SYGVNS. CDR3 size: 15 residues. The CDR3 region has the DNA TGTGCCAGCAGACAAAGGGGGGCCCTGAACACTGAAGCTTTCTTT. This gives the protein CASRQRGALNTEAFF.

The chain recombines TRBV5-6 with TRBJ2-7; 11 positions match TRBD1. The J segment lost 11 bases and the V segment lost 2 bases, leaving 18 bases of the junction unmatched. The CDR3 consists of 17 residues. In germline, CDR1 is SGHDT, CDR2 YYEEEE. CDR3 sequence (DNA): TGTGCCAGCAGCTTCGTGGGAGAGGACAGGGGGCTTTCCTCGAAGTACTTC. It yields the protein CASSFVGEDRGLSSKYF. Using reference TRBV5-6 and TRBJ2-7 for the parts outside the CDR3, the full variable domain is DAGVTQSPTHLIKTRGQQVTLRCSPKSGHDTVSWYQQALGQGPQFIFQYYEEEERQRGNFPDRFSGHQFPNYSSELNVNALLLGDSALYLCASSFVGEDRGLSSKYFGPGTRLTVT.

The CDR3 DNA reads as TGTGCCAGCAGTGAAGCGCGGCCCCGCACAGATACGCAGTATTTT. It encodes CASSEARPRTDTQYF. The gene calls are TRBV2 and TRBJ2-3; D is ambiguous. Germline CDR1 reads SNHLY; CDR2 reads FYNNEI. This CDR3 contains 15 residues. Trimming removed 0 bases at V and 1 base at J, with 8 bases between.

This chain connects TRBV5-4 to TRBJ2-1, with a weak D call TRBD1 (6 bases). The V end lost 3 bases, the J end lost 5 bases, and 12 bases lay between the germline ends. The germline V gene has CDR1 SGHNT and CDR2 YYREEE (reference sequence). The CDR3 consists of 14 residues. This CDR3 reads CASSSYRADNEQFF. CDR3 nucleotides: TGTGCCAGCAGCTCCTACAGGGCGGACAATGAGCAGTTCTTC.

This chain links TRBV7-3 with TRBJ2-7, with D maybe TRBD1 (6 bases). Germline CDR1 SGHTA, CDR2 FQGTGA. Trimming stripped 1 base from V and 6 bases from J, with 10 bases between. This CDR3 region has 13 residues. CDR3 in amino acids: CASSLMLGAEQYF. The CDR3 nucleotides read TGTGCCAGCAGCTTAATGCTGGGGGCCGAGCAGTACTTC.

The genes are TRBV20-1 and TRBJ1-2; D is unresolved. V dropped 0 bases and J dropped 4 bases, with 12 bases sitting between them. This CDR3 has 14 amino acids. CDR1 is DFQATT, CDR2 SNEGSKA, per germline (reference sequence). The CDR3 region has the DNA TGCAGTGCTAGAGATCGGAAGGGAACCTATGGCTACACCTTC. Translating it yields CSARDRKGTYGYTF.

This sequence joins TRBV19 and TRBJ1-6; D gene uncertain. CDR1 is LNHDA and CDR2 is SQIVND in the germline V gene (reference sequence). Trimming cost V 7 bases and J 7 bases, with 11 bases left between them. The CDR3 totals 13 residues. The CDR3 DNA sequence: TGTGCCAGTATGGCAGGCTCAAATTCACCCCTCCACTTT. It is translated as CASMAGSNSPLHF.

The V and J genes are TRBV20-1 and TRBJ1-1, with D possibly TRBD1 on 5 matching bases. The CDR3 consists of 14 residues. In germline, CDR1 is DFQATT, CDR2 SNEGSKA (reference sequence). Trimming took off 3 bases at V and 1 base at J, with 12 bases between the two ends. The DNA for the CDR3 is TGCAGTGCTAGGGGGGACGGGAAGAACACTGAAGCTTTCTTT. Protein sequence: CSARGDGKNTEAFF.

The gene calls are TRBV18 and TRBJ1-5, with 9 bases fitting TRBD1. Germline values: CDR1 KGHSH, CDR2 LQKENI. Trimming cost V 1 base and J 5 bases; bases outside gene matches: 6. The CDR3 contains 16 residues. The CDR3 loop is CASSPRDRVADQPQHF. As DNA, the CDR3 is TGTGCCAGCTCACCACGGGACAGGGTGGCCGATCAGCCCCAGCATTTT.

The chain joins TRBV20-1 to TRBJ2-3; 12 bases map to TRBD2. Germline V CDR1 and CDR2: DFQATT, SNEGSKA (reference sequence). The CDR3 extends over 16 amino acids. After removal of 6 bases from V and 3 bases from J, the junction contained 10 bases not matched to a gene. The CDR3 DNA follows: TGCAGTGCCTTCTTAGGACTAGCGGGGAGGACAGATACGCAGTATTTT. Translated, it gives CSAFLGLAGRTDTQYF.

The gene calls are TRBV28 and TRBJ2-7; D is unresolved. This CDR3 is 17 amino acids long. The germline CDR1 and CDR2 sequences are MDHEN and SYDVKM. The V and J ends lost 5 bases and 0 bases respectively, with 20 bases between them. In DNA form, the CDR3 reads TGTGCCAGCAGTCTCATCCTGAGAAGGCCGAGCTCCTACGAGCAGTACTTC. Protein sequence: CASSLILRRPSSYEQYF.

The V and J genes are TRBV12-5 and TRBJ1-1; D is unclear. The V and J ends lost 4 bases and 1 base respectively, with 13 bases between them. Germline assignment: CDR1 LGHNT and CDR2 FRNRAP. The CDR3 extends over 15 amino acids. The CDR3 DNA reads TGTGCTAGTGGTTCGAGACCCGGGAGGAACACTGAAGCTTTCTTT. Its translation: CASGSRPGRNTEAFF. The variable domain in full, with the rest retrieved from reference TRBV12-5 and TRBJ1-1, is DARVTQTPRHKVTEMGQEVTMRCQPILGHNTVFWYRQTMMQGLELLAYFRNRAPLDDSGMPKDRFSAEMPDATLATLKIQPSEPRDSAVYFCASGSRPGRNTEAFFGQGTRLTVV.

This clonotype appeared a single time. The rearrangement uses TRBV20-1 and TRBJ1-5; D is perhaps TRBD1 (5 bases). Germline CDR1 is DFQATT and CDR2 is SNEGSKA (reference sequence). Trimming removed 2 bases from V and 8 bases from J, with 13 bases in between. The CDR3 length is 13 residues. Here the CDR3 reads CSARQGPWEPQHF. The CDR3 coding sequence is TGCAGTGCTAGACAGGGTCCCTGGGAGCCCCAGCATTTT.

The DNA for the CDR3 is TGTGCCTGTCAGGGGTTTAATAATTCACCCCTCCACTTT. Its protein is CACQGFNNSPLHF. The V gene is TRBV30, the J gene TRBJ1-6, with D perhaps TRBD1 (6 bases). Germline V gives CDR1 GTSNPN, CDR2 SVGIG (reference sequence). This CDR3 is 13 amino acids long. The V and J ends lost 6 bases and 5 bases respectively, with 11 bases between them.

The rearrangement links TRBV15 to TRBJ2-3; 9 bases agree with TRBD1. CDR1 LNHNV and CDR2 YYDKDF come from the germline V gene (reference sequence). This CDR3 is built from 13 residues. After removal of 9 bases from V and 3 bases from J, the junction contained 4 bases not matched to a gene. CDR3 nucleotide sequence: TGTGCCACACAGGGGGCGCCGACAGATACGCAGTATTTT. It translates to CATQGAPTDTQYF.

The chain joins TRBV15 to TRBJ2-7, with D tentatively TRBD2 (5 bases). V lost 0 bases and J 7 bases, leaving 16 bases between the germline ends. Per the germline V gene, CDR1 is LNHNV and CDR2 is YYDKDF (reference sequence). The CDR3 is 15 amino acids. The CDR3 loop reads CATSRDQTRRGEQYF. The CDR3 bases are TGTGCCACCAGCAGAGATCAGACCCGTCGAGGGGAGCAGTACTTC.

This rearrangement joins TRBV3-1 to TRBJ2-4, with 11 bases aligning to TRBD2. The germline CDR1 and CDR2 sequences are LGHDT and YNNKEL (reference sequence). Trimming at V came to 5 bases and at J to 5 bases, leaving 11 bases not matched to a gene. The CDR3 length is 17 residues. The CDR3 DNA reads as TGTGCCAGCAGCTTACGACGCGATAGCGGGGGGGAAAACATTCAGTACTTC. This sequence encodes CASSLRRDSGGENIQYF.

The rearrangement links TRBV2 to TRBJ1-4, with a weak D call TRBD1 (5 bases). V was cut by 10 bases and J by 7 bases, with 19 bases left in between. CDR3 length equals 14 residues. The V gene's germline CDR1 is SNHLY and CDR2 FYNNEI. The CDR3 is CATTNQGSSEKLFF. Here the CDR3 DNA reads TGTGCCACCACTAATCAGGGTTCTAGTGAAAAACTGTTTTTT.

The CDR3 here is CASSNRPANYGYTF. For the CDR3, the DNA is TGTGCCAGCTCAAACAGGCCAGCTAACTATGGCTACACCTTC. This rearrangement joins TRBV27 to TRBJ1-2; a weak D match, TRBD1 (5 bases). CDR1 and CDR2 from the germline V gene are MNHEY and SMNVEV (reference sequence). Trimming removed 8 bases at V and 0 bases at J, with 13 bases between. The CDR3 spans 14 residues.

The V and J genes are TRBV14 and TRBJ1-2, with 9 bases matching TRBD1. The CDR3 has 14 amino acids. V lost 3 bases to trimming and J lost 6 bases; unmatched junction nucleotides: 5. CDR1 is SGHDN and CDR2 is FVKESK in the germline V gene. The CDR3 region is CASSHGRTGDGYTF. For the CDR3, the DNA is TGTGCCAGCAGCCATGGGCGGACAGGGGATGGCTACACCTTC. Drawing the rest from reference TRBV14 and TRBJ1-2, the complete variable domain is EAGVTQFPSHSVIEKGQTVTLRCDPISGHDNLYWYRRVMGKEIKFLLHFVKESKQDESGMPNNRFLAERTGGTYSTLKVQPAELEDSGVYFCASSHGRTGDGYTFGSGTRLTVV.